The text below deals with one T cell receptor beta chain. The antigen is unknown. CD45RO-negative CD8 cells positively selected for CCR7 made up the naive population, which excluded terminally differentiated effector memory CD45RA+ cells. Some clones are missing from TCRdb's copy, which holds only in-frame ones; the method was immunoSEQ multiplex PCR. The data show about 2.2 million clones, roughly 93% seen once. The data stem from a study of shared clonotypes between healthy human individuals. Points from the study as a whole: Tissues were not sampled, only blood, and their repertoires likely differ.

This CDR3 comprises 11 residues. Germline V gives CDR1 SEHNR, CDR2 FQNEAQ (reference sequence). The V end lost 5 bases, the J end lost 14 bases, and 13 bases lay between the germline ends. This TCR derives from a man in his late teens or twenties in good health. Some clones in this sample may be carry-over from other donors' samples. The sample taken for sequencing was naive CD8+ T cells from PBMCs. The chain is built from TRBV7-9 and TRBJ2-1; the D gene is possibly TRBD1 (6 bases). The CDR3 DNA reads TGTGCCAGCAGCCTCGAGGGGGTGGAGTTCTTC. It is translated as CASSLEGVEFF.